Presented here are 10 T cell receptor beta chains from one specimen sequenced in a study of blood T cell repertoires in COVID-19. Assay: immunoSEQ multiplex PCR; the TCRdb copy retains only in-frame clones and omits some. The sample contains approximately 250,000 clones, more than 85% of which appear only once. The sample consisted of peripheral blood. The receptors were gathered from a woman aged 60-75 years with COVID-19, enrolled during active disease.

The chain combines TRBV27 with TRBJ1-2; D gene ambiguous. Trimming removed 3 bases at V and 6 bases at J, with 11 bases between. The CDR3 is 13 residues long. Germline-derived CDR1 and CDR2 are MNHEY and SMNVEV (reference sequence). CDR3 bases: TGTGCCAGCAGTTTCAGGCAGCGGGATGGCTACACCTTC. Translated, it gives CASSFRQRDGYTF.

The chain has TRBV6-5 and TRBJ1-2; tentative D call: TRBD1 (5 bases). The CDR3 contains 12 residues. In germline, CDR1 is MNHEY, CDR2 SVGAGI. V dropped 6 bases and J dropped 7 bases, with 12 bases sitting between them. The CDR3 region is CASSRVGVGYTF. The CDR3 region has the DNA TGTGCCAGCAGCAGGGTTGGAGTTGGCTACACCTTC.

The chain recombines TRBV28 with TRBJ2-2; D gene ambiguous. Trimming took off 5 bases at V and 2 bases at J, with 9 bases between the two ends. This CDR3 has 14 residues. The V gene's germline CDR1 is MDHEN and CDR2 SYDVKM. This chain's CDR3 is CASSTVGNTGELFF. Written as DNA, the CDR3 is TGTGCCAGCAGTACAGTAGGCAACACCGGGGAGCTGTTTTTT.

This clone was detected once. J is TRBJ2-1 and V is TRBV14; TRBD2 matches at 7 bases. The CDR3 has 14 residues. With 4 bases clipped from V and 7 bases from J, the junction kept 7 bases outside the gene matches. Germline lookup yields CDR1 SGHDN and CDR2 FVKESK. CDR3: CASSRAGVMNEQFF. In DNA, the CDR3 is TGTGCCAGCAGCCGTGCGGGAGTTATGAATGAGCAGTTCTTC.

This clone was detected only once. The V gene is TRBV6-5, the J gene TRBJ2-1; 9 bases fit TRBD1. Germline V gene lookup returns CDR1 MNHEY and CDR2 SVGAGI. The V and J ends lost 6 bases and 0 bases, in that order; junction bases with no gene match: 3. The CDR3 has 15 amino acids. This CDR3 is CASRGDRDSYNEQFF. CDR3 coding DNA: TGTGCCAGCAGGGGGGACAGGGACTCCTACAATGAGCAGTTCTTC.

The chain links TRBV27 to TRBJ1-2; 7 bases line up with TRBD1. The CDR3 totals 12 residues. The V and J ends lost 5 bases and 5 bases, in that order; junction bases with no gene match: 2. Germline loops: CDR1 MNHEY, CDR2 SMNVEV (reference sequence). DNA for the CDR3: TGTGCCAGCAGTGCGGACAGGTATGGCTACACCTTC. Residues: CASSADRYGYTF.

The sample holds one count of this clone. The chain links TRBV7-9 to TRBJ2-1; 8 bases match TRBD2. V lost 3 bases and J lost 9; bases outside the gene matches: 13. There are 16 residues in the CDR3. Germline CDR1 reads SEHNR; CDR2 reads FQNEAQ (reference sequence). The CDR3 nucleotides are TGTGCCAGCAGCTTTTTTAGAGCGGGAGCTTCGGGTGAGCAGTTCTTC. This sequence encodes CASSFFRAGASGEQFF.

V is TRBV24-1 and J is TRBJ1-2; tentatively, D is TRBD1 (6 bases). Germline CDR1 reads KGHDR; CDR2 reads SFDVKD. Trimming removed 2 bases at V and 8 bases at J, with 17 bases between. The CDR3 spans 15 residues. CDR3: CATSDSPGHGGGYTF. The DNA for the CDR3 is TGTGCCACCAGTGATTCCCCGGGACACGGCGGGGGCTACACCTTC.

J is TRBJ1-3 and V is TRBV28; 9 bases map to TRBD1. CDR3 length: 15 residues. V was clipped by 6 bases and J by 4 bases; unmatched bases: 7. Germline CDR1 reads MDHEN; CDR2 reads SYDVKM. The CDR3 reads CASRAGQGLGNTIYF. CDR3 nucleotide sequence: TGTGCCAGCAGGGCCGGACAGGGGTTGGGAAACACCATATATTTT.

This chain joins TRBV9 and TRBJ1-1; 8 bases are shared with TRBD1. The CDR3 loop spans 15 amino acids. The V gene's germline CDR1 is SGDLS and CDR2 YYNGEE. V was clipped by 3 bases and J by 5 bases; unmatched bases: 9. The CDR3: CASSAAGGSGTEAFF. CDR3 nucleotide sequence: TGTGCCAGCAGCGCGGCAGGGGGCTCTGGGACTGAAGCTTTCTTT.